Reported below is one TCR beta chain. Assay used: immunoSEQ multiplex PCR; TCRdb lists only in-frame clones, some missing. The sample comprises fewer than 600,000 clones, 80% to 90% of which are singletons, and around 0.95% rests with the top ten. CDR1 and CDR2 from the germline V gene are MNHEY and SMNVEV (reference sequence). Trimming pared 5 bases from V and 2 bases from J, leaving 9 bases between. The CDR3 consists of 13 residues. This record comes from a study of blood T cell repertoires in COVID-19. Study in general: The United States, Italy and Spain provided the acute and convalescent COVID-19 samples. Nucleic acid was either cDNA or gDNA, and it came from T cells, B-cell-depleted T cells, or PBMCs.

The sequencing sample was made of peripheral blood. This clonotype was obtained from a man aged 18 to 29 with COVID-19, enrolled during active disease. The rearrangement uses TRBV27 and TRBJ1-2, with unresolved D. The DNA of the CDR3 is TGTGCCAGCAGTCGAACGGGGAACTATGGCTACACCTTC. Translated, it gives CASSRTGNYGYTF.